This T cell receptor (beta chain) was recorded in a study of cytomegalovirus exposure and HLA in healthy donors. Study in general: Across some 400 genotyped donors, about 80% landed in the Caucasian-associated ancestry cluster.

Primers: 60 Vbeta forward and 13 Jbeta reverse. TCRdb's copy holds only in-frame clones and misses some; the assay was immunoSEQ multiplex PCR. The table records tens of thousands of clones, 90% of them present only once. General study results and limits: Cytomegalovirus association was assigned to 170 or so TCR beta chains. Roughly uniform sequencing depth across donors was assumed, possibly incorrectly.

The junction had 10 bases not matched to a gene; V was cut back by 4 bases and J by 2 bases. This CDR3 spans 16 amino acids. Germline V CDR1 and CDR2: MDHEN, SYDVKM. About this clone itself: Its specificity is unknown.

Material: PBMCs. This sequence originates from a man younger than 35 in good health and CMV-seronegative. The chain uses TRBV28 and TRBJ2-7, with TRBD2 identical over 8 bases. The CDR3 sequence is CASSSGGPRGTYEQYF. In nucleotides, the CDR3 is TGTGCCAGCAGTTCGGGGGGGCCCCGGGGCACCTACGAGCAGTACTTC.